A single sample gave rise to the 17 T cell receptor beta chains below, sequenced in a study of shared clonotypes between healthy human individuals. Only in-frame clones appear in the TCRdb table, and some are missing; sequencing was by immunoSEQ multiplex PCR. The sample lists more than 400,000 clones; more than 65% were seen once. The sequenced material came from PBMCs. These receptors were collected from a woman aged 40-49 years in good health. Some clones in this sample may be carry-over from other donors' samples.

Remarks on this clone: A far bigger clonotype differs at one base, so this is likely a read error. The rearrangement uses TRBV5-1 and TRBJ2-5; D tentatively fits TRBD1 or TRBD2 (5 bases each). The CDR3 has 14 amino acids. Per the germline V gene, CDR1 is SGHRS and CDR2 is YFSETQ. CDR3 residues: CASRMGPYQKTQYF. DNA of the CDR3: TGCGCCAGCAGGATGGGACCGTACCAAAAGACCCAGTACTTC.

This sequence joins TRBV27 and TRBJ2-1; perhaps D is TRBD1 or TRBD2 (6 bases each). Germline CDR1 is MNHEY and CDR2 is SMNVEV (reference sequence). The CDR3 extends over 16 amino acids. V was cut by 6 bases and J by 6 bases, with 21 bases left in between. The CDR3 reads CASRLLGARGSNEQFF. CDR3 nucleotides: TGTGCCAGCAGGCTCCTGGGGGCCCGGGGGAGCAATGAGCAGTTCTTC.

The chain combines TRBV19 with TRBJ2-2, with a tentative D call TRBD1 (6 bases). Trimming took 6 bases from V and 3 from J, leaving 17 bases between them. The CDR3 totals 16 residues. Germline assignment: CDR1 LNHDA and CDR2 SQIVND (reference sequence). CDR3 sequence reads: CASSRTSRGDTGELFF. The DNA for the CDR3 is TGTGCCAGTAGCAGAACTTCCAGGGGCGACACCGGGGAGCTGTTTTTT.

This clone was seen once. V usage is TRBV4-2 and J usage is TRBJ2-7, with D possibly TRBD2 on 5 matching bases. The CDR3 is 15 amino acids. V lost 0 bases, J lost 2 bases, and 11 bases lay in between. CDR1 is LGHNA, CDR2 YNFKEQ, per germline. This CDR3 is CASSQDTRETYEQYF. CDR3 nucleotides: TGTGCCAGCAGCCAAGATACTAGGGAGACCTACGAGCAGTACTTC.

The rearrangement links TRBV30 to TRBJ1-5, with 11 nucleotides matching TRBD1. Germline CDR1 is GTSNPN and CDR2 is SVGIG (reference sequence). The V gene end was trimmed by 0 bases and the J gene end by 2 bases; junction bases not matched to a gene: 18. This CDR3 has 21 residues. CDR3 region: CAWSVTPISGTGGYGNQPQHF. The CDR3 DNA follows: TGTGCCTGGAGTGTAACACCAATCTCCGGGACAGGGGGGTATGGCAATCAGCCCCAGCATTTT.

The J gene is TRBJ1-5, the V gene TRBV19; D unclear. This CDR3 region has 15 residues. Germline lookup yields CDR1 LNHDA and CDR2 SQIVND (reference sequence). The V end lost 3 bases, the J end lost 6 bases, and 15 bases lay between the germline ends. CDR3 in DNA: TGTGCCAGTAGTATGGGATTGTGGGGTATTCAGCCCCAGCATTTT. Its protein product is CASSMGLWGIQPQHF.

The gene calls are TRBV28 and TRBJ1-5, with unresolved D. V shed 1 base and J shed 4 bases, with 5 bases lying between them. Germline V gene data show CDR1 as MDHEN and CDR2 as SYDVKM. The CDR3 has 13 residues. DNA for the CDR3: TGTGCCAGCAGTTTATATAGAAATCAGCCCCAGCATTTT. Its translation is CASSLYRNQPQHF. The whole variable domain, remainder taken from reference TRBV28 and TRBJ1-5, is DVKVTQSSRYLVKRTGEKVFLECVQDMDHENMFWYRQDPGLGLRLIYFSYDVKMKEKGDIPEGYSVSREKKERFSLILESASTNQTSMYLCASSLYRNQPQHFGDGTRLSIL.

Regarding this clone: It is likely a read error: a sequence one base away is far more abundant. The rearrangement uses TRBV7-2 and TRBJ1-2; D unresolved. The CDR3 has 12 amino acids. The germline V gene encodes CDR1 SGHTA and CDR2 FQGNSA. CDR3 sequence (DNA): TGTGACAGCAGCTTAGTGGGGTATGGCTACACCTTC. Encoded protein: CDSSLVGYGYTF.

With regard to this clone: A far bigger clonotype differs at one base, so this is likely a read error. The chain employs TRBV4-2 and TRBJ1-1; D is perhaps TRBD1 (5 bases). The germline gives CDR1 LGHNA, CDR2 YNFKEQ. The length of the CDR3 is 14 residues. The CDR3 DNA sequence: TGTGCCAGCAGCCCCCAGGTCAGGGTCACTGAAGCTTTATTT. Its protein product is CASSPQVRVTEALF.

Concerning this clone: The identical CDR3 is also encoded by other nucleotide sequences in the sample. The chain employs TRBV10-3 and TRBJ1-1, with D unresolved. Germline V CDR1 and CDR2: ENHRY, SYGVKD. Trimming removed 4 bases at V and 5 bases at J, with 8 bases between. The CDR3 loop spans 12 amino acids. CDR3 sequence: CAISGPGTEAFF. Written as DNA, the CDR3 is TGTGCCATCAGTGGGCCTGGGACTGAAGCTTTCTTT.

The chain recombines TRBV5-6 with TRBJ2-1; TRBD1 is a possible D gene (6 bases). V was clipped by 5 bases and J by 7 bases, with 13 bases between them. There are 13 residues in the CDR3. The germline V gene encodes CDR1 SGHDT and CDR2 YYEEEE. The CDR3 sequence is CASSRDTGNEQFF. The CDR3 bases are TGTGCCAGCAGTCGGGATACAGGGAATGAGCAGTTCTTC.

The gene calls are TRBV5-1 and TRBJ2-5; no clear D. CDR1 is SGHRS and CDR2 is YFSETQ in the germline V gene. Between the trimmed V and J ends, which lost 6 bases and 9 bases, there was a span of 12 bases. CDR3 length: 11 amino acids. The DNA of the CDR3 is TGCGCCAGCACTCTCCAAGGAGCCCAGTACTTC. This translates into CASTLQGAQYF.

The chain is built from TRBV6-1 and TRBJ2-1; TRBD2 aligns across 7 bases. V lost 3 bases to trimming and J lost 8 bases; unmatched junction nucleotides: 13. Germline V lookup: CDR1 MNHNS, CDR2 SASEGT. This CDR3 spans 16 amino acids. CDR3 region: CASSDLGLVSKDEQFF. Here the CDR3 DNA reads TGTGCCAGCAGTGATTTAGGACTAGTGAGTAAGGATGAGCAGTTCTTC.

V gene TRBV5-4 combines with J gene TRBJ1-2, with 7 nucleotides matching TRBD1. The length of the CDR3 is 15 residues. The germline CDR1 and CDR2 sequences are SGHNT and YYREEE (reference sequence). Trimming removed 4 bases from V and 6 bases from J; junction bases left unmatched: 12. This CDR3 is CASSREGAAINGYTF. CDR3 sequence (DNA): TGTGCCAGCAGCCGGGAGGGGGCCGCAATCAATGGCTACACCTTC. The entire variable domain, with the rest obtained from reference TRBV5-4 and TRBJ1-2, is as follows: ETGVTQSPTHLIKTRGQQVTLRCSSQSGHNTVSWYQQALGQGPQFIFQYYREEENGRGNFPPRFSGLQFPNYSSELNVNALELDDSALYLCASSREGAAINGYTFGSGTRLTVV.

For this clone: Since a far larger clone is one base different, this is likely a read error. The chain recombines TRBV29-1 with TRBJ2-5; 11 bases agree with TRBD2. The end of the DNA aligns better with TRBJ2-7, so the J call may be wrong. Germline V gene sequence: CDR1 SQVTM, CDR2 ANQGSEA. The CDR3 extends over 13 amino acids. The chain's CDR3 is CSVEGLAVHEQYF. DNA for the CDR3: TGCAGCGTTGAGGGACTAGCGGTCCACGAGCAGTACTTC.

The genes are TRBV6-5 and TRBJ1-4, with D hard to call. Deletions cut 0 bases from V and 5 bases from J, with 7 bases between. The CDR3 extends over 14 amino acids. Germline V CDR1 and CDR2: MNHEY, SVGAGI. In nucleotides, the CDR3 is TGTGCCAGCAGTTACTCATTGGGAAATGAAAAACTGTTTTTT. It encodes CASSYSLGNEKLFF.

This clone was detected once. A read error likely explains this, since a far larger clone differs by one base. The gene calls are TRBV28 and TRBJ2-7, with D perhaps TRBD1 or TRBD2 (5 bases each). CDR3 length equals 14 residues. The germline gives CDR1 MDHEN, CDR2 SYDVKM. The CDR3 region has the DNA TGTGCCAGCAGGCTAGCAGGGACCTCCTACGAGCAGTGCTTC. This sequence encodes CASRLAGTSYEQCF.